The clone carrying this TCR beta chain was seen repeatedly, ten times or more. The germline gives CDR1 SGHRS, CDR2 YFSETQ. With V trimmed by 4 bases and J by 7 bases, 4 bases remained unmatched. The CDR3 is 14 amino acids. This entry comes from a study of regulatory T cells in long-lasting Graves disease. In building TCR beta libraries, iRepertoire HTBI primers were used together with Arm-PCR of CDR3 regions. TCRdb re-called the multiplex PCR reads with MiXCR, one entry per CDR3 protein. The sample holds 350,000 to 450,000 distinct CDR3 sequences, 16% seen once. Time point noted: newly diagnosed GD, antithyroid drugs for less than 3 months. The TCR library was prepared using RNA isolated from PBMCs. These same data were also listed under a study on T cells in Graves' hyperthyroidism and ophthalmopathy.

V and J are TRBV5-1 and TRBJ2-7, with 14 bases matching TRBD2. This sample comprised peripheral blood mononuclear cells (PBMCs), obtained at new diagnosis, from a patient treated with antithyroid drugs. This clonotype was obtained from a man aged 35 to 55 with Graves disease. The CDR3 loop reads CASSAGLAGVEQYF. The CDR3 DNA reads as TGCGCCAGCAGCGCGGGACTAGCGGGGGTAGAGCAGTACTTC.